This T cell receptor (beta chain) was sequenced in a study of T-cell memory formation after mild COVID-19 (dated by TCRdb to 2020 to 2022). Study-level background: TCR sequence clusters from the two donors were largely donor specific. T-cell clones expanding and contracting after mild COVID-19 in two donors were tracked by longitudinal TCRalpha and TCRbeta repertoire sequencing. Two young, previously healthy adult volunteers made up the cohort, one male and one female. Results the study describes overall, beyond this receptor: From day 15 to 85, contracting clones showed balanced CD4/CD8 phenotypes, whereas a second wave of clones that expanded from day 15 to 37 leaned towards CD4+. The detection of some responding clones in pre-infection memory suggests that pre-existing cross-reactive memory T cells joined the SARS-CoV-2 response. The study included only a couple of mild cases, and larger cohorts that include severe cases with pre-infection samples were judged to be necessary. Whether the second-wave clones peaking on day 37 were SARS-CoV-2 specific was not confirmed. Contracting CD4+ clones turned up mainly in the CM and EM memory subsets, whereas EMRA was where CD8+ clones were enriched.

PBMCs were isolated by Ficoll-Paque density gradient centrifugation. Of note for this clonotype: Its antigen remains undetermined. No base quality values were provided; no much bigger clone lies one nucleotide off.

Sequencer: Illumina NovaSeq 6000. TCRalpha and TCRbeta cDNA libraries were constructed by 5'RACE with constant-segment primers, with sample barcodes and unique molecular identifiers being introduced. RNA was extracted from every sample with Trizol reagent. Libraries were amplified in two PCR steps, with a second sample barcode and Illumina TruSeq adapters added in the second step. Sequencing of the libraries was done on an Illumina NovaSeq, producing 2 x 150 bp paired-end reads. Per the authors' processing: The reads were demultiplexed and collapsed into UMI-guided consensus sequences using migec v1.2.7. Using mixcr v2.1.11, the UMI consensuses were aligned to TRA and TRB V and J templates and assembled into clonotypes. A clonotype was counted as expanded or contracted only if both edgeR and NoisET called the change significant, with noise models trained on biological replicates. edgeR calls used a false discovery rate-adjusted p below 0.01 and a log2 fold-change threshold of 1. As an exploratory analysis of dynamics, PCA with hierarchical clustering was applied to max-normalized trajectories of the 1000 most abundant clonotypes. Separately sequenced CD4+ and CD8+ repertoires were used to assign a CD4 or CD8 phenotype to each responding clone. TCRdb reanalyzed the raw reads on its own, using fastp at Q25 for trimming and MiXCR for clone calling, and kept in-frame beta chains. Under each unique CDR3 protein, matching rows form one entry showing the most common genes and DNA. V and J calls and clone size were set by TCRdb, not the authors. This sample gives 180,000 or so distinct CDR3 sequences in total; 11% of them show up just once. The ten largest clones represent about 3.5% of the sample.

V loses 4 bases of germline sequence and J loses 0 bases, and the interval between the two ends is 9 bases. Its CDR3 holds 14 amino acids, cysteine through phenylalanine. Of all the DNA, just the CDR3 is kept, 42 bases in frame from base 1. This TCR was sampled from a man aged 18 to 30 who had mild COVID-19 (a few samples of this study predate the infection). The sample titles of this study are shuffled in the database, so cell type and time point are left out; the donor was told from shared clones. The chain is assembled from TRBV12-3 or TRBV12-4 and TRBJ1-2, with the D gene too uncertain to name. The sequencing input was PBMCs or a T cell subset sorted from them (not recorded which). The DNA sequence is TGTGCCAGCAGTTCATCGGGTACTAACTATGGCTACACCTTC. Translated, this is CASSSSGTNYGYTF.